One and the same sample provided the 16 T cell receptor beta chains below, sequenced in a study of OX40 agonist ivuxolimab in advanced cancers. The protocol was immunoSEQ multiplex PCR, while the TCRdb copy is restricted to in-frame clones and leaves out a portion. The table records roughly 80,000 clones, more than 85% of them present only once. The specimen comprised CD4+ or CD8+ T cells sorted from blood, sampled in a trial of the OX40 agonist ivuxolimab. Receptors were obtained from an adult with an advanced solid tumor such as melanoma, head and neck, liver or kidney cancer.

The gene calls are TRBV5-1 and TRBJ2-4; D ambiguous. The CDR3 is 13 residues long. V lost 2 bases to trimming and J lost 6 bases, with 9 bases between them. The germline V gene has CDR1 SGHRS and CDR2 YFSETQ. This CDR3 is CASSFEATNIQYF. The CDR3 coding sequence is TGCGCCAGCAGCTTTGAAGCTACAAACATTCAGTACTTC.

The chain couples TRBV5-1 to TRBJ2-6; TRBD1 is a possible D gene (5 bases). The V end lost 4 bases, the J end lost 0 bases, and 8 bases lay between the germline ends. This CDR3 spans 15 amino acids. The germline V gene encodes CDR1 SGHRS and CDR2 YFSETQ. CDR3 coding DNA: TGCGCCAGCAGCACGACAGTCTCTGGGGCCAACGTCCTGACTTTC. It translates to CASSTTVSGANVLTF. Supplemented by reference TRBV5-1 and TRBJ2-6, the full variable domain reads KAGVTQTPRYLIKTRGQQVTLSCSPISGHRSVSWYQQTPGQGLQFLFEYFSETQRNKGNFPGRFSGRQFSNSRSEMNVSTLELGDSALYLCASSTTVSGANVLTFGAGSRLTVL.

V and J are TRBV7-9 and TRBJ2-5; 7 nucleotides line up with TRBD1. The CDR3 runs 14 residues. Germline CDR1 reads SEHNR; CDR2 reads FQNEAQ (reference sequence). V dropped 5 bases and J dropped 5; count of bases not matched to a gene: 8. In nucleotides, the CDR3 is TGTGCCAGCAGCAAGGGGGCGGATTGGGAGACCCAGTACTTC. Translating gives CASSKGADWETQYF.

The gene calls are TRBV4-2 and TRBJ2-2; D is undetermined. Trimming took 1 base from V and 5 from J, leaving 11 bases between them. Germline assignment: CDR1 LGHNA and CDR2 YNFKEQ. The CDR3 totals 15 residues. The CDR3 coding sequence is TGTGCCAGCAGCCAAGCGGAGAGGTGGACCGGGGAGCTGTTTTTT. This codes for CASSQAERWTGELFF.

The chain has TRBV5-1 and TRBJ1-1, with unresolved D. V was trimmed by 1 base and J by 2 bases, leaving 6 bases between them. This CDR3 has 13 residues. The germline V gene encodes CDR1 SGHRS and CDR2 YFSETQ. As DNA, the CDR3 is TGCGCCAGCAGCTTGACGCAAAACACTGAAGCTTTCTTT. Protein: CASSLTQNTEAFF.

The chain links TRBV10-3 to TRBJ2-5; D not resolved. Trimming shortened V by 6 bases and J by 5 bases, and 7 bases separated the two germline ends. Germline assignment: CDR1 ENHRY and CDR2 SYGVKD. This CDR3 has 11 amino acids. DNA of the CDR3: TGTGCCATCAGCGCCAGGGAGACCCAGTACTTC. Translating gives CAISARETQYF.

This clone was counted between two and nine times. V and J are TRBV12-5 and TRBJ2-5; unclear D gene. CDR1 is LGHNT, CDR2 FRNRAP, per germline. Between the trimmed V and J ends, which lost 6 bases and 1 base, there was a span of 9 bases. CDR3 size: 13 residues. CDR3: CASGIQSQETQYF. Here the CDR3 DNA reads TGTGCTAGTGGCATACAGAGCCAAGAGACCCAGTACTTC. Drawing the rest from reference TRBV12-5 and TRBJ2-5, the complete variable domain is DARVTQTPRHKVTEMGQEVTMRCQPILGHNTVFWYRQTMMQGLELLAYFRNRAPLDDSGMPKDRFSAEMPDATLATLKIQPSEPRDSAVYFCASGIQSQETQYFGPGTRLLVL.

This rearrangement joins TRBV4-2 to TRBJ1-3; D is ambiguous. Trimming removed 6 bases at V and 0 bases at J, with 15 bases between. The CDR3 spans 16 residues. Germline CDR1 LGHNA, CDR2 YNFKEQ. In DNA, the CDR3 is TGTGCCAGCAGTCAACGACACAGTGACTCTGGAAACACCATATATTTT. It translates to CASSQRHSDSGNTIYF.

The chain employs TRBV7-2 and TRBJ2-1; 9 nucleotides match TRBD2. The germline CDR1 and CDR2 sequences are SGHTA and FQGNSA. The V gene end was trimmed by 1 base and the J gene end by 9 bases; junction bases not matched to a gene: 10. This CDR3 has 16 amino acids. In nucleotides, the CDR3 is TGTGCCAGCAGCTTAGTTGGCGGGAGGGCCGTGGGTGAGCAGTTCTTC. This sequence encodes CASSLVGGRAVGEQFF.

This chain joins TRBV5-1 and TRBJ2-3, with no clear D. V lost 5 bases and J lost 0, with 10 bases in between. Germline V gene sequence: CDR1 SGHRS, CDR2 YFSETQ. The CDR3 length is 14 residues. This CDR3 reads CASRAWQSTDTQYF. The CDR3 DNA follows: TGCGCCAGCAGGGCTTGGCAGAGCACAGATACGCAGTATTTT.

The chain couples TRBV30 to TRBJ2-2; no firm D call. CDR3 length equals 11 residues. Per germline, CDR1 GTSNPN and CDR2 SVGIG (reference sequence). V lost 5 bases and J lost 7, with 8 bases in between. This CDR3 is CAWGWGGELFF. DNA for the CDR3: TGTGCCTGGGGCTGGGGCGGGGAGCTGTTTTTT.

V gene TRBV4-1 combines with J gene TRBJ2-1, with 7 positions matching TRBD1. The CDR3 loop spans 16 amino acids. Germline CDR1 is MGHRA and CDR2 is YSYEKL. V lost 4 bases, J lost 0 bases, and 6 bases stayed unmatched. CDR3 sequence reads: CASSRAAGGSYNEQFF. Here the CDR3 DNA reads TGCGCCAGCAGCCGCGCGGCAGGGGGCTCCTACAATGAGCAGTTCTTC.

The chain recombines TRBV7-2 with TRBJ2-3; tentatively, D is TRBD1 or TRBD2 (5 bases each). V lost 3 bases and J 0 bases, leaving 13 bases between the germline ends. The length of the CDR3 is 16 residues. Germline lookup yields CDR1 SGHTA and CDR2 FQGNSA. DNA for the CDR3: TGTGCCAGCAGCTTGAGGGGCCCTTTGAGCACAGATACGCAGTATTTT. The encoded protein is CASSLRGPLSTDTQYF.

The V gene is TRBV18, the J gene TRBJ1-4, with 8 positions matching TRBD1. The ends lost 5 bases at V and 6 bases at J; junction bases unmatched: 8. CDR1 is KGHSH and CDR2 is LQKENI in the germline V gene. The CDR3 loop spans 15 amino acids. CDR3 bases: TGTGCCAGCTCAGGGCCAGGGGGCGCGGATGAAAAACTGTTTTTT. Protein: CASSGPGGADEKLFF.

The CDR3: CASSRLAGVNEQFF. The CDR3 DNA follows: TGTGCCAGCAGCCGCCTCGCTGGGGTCAATGAGCAGTTCTTC. The chain employs TRBV11-3 and TRBJ2-1, with no clear D. V was shortened by 5 bases and J by 6 bases, with 14 bases between the two germline ends. CDR3 length: 14 amino acids. CDR1 SGHNT and CDR2 YENEEA come from the germline V gene.

This chain joins TRBV6-1 and TRBJ1-2; D not certain. Per the germline V gene, CDR1 is MNHNS and CDR2 is SASEGT. The CDR3 spans 14 residues. V lost 5 bases and J 4 bases, leaving 14 bases between the germline ends. The CDR3 spells CASSPQQRVYGYTF. CDR3 sequence (DNA): TGTGCCAGCAGTCCCCAGCAAAGGGTCTATGGCTACACCTTC.